This TCR beta chain was recorded in a study of a mutant IDH1 vaccine in newly diagnosed glioma (dated by TCRdb to the early 2020s). In the study overall: Vaccination started 4-6 weeks after radiotherapy alone, or was given together with temozolomide cycles in the groups whose treatment included chemotherapy. Prior to enrollment, patients had been given standard therapy consisting of radiotherapy alone, temozolomide alone, or radiochemotherapy with temozolomide, with the combination given to most patients. Longitudinal TCRB deep sequencing was performed for about two dozen treated patients wherever samples were available for exploratory analyses. Peripheral blood was collected at six visits: V03 (baseline), V05, V07, V10, V12 and V13. The roughly 32 treated patients were roughly 62% male and around 40% female, with a mean age of roughly 42 years. Visit V12 was the week-35 safety follow-up and visit V13 was the week-47 end of study. The study at large found these results: The authors noted that analyses of patient blood samples could not be reproduced because of sample limitations. Pseudoprogression appeared unrelated to alterations in the top peripheral T cell clonotypes detected by TCRB sequencing. Availability determined which PBMC samples were chosen for TCRB deep sequencing. Immune responses induced by the vaccine were seen in roughly 92% of patients across multiple MHC alleles.

Libraries were built with the immunoSEQ multiplex PCR assay. Rearranged TCR beta chain sequences were amplified using the hsTCRB Kit according to the manufacturer's protocol. An Illumina MiSeq was used to sequence the TCRB libraries. The authors' pipeline ran thus. The proprietary platform of the kit vendor was used for demultiplexing, trimming and gene mapping. Held by TCRdb, this immuneACCESS table contains in-frame sequences only and omits some clones. Under half of the omission traces to an unresolved V gene where checked; the cause of the rest is unknown. The V and J calls and clone size were taken over from that table, and D and trimming were inferred from the DNA. This sample has 50,000 to 55,000 clones in its table, and around three fifths of those were observed once. The leading ten clones occupy 4% to 5.5% of the sample. The CDR3 numbers 15 residues from cysteine through phenylalanine. Just the 45-base CDR3 DNA is kept, in frame starting at base 1. At the junction V is shortened by 5 bases and J by 1 base, with 14 bases in between. CDR1 and CDR2 (SGHTA, FQGNSA) derive from the germline V gene.

The meaning of the sample's time point label: week 47, end of study. Every vaccine dose consisted of 300 ug of a 20-mer mutant IDH1 peptide in Montanide, administered subcutaneously together with topical imiquimod. Patients received eight vaccinations in weeks 1, 3, 5, 7, 11, 15, 19 and 23, corresponding to visits V03 through V10. All donors had newly diagnosed IDH1-mutant astrocytomas of WHO grade 3 or 4 that showed loss of nuclear ATRX. The samples were drawn from NOA16, a multicentre, single-arm, open-label phase I trial in Germany that tested a mutant IDH1 peptide vaccine in humans for the first time. Genomic DNA for TCRB sequencing was extracted from EDTA blood using the DNeasy Blood and Tissue Kit. A note on this clone: What this receptor recognizes is not known. Base quality data are lacking; no much larger clone is found one base away.

The chain uses TRBV7-2 and TRBJ2-5, and the D gene may be TRBD1, 6 bases matching. The sample in question was peripheral blood mononuclear cells (PBMCs), obtained from a glioma patient whose treatment included an IDH1 peptide vaccine. This receptor was taken from a man aged 40-50 years with glioma. Some clones in this sample may be carry-over from other donors' samples. This receptor carries the CDR3 CASSAQQGVQETQYF. The nucleotide sequence is TGTGCCAGCAGCGCACAACAGGGAGTCCAAGAGACCCAGTACTTC.